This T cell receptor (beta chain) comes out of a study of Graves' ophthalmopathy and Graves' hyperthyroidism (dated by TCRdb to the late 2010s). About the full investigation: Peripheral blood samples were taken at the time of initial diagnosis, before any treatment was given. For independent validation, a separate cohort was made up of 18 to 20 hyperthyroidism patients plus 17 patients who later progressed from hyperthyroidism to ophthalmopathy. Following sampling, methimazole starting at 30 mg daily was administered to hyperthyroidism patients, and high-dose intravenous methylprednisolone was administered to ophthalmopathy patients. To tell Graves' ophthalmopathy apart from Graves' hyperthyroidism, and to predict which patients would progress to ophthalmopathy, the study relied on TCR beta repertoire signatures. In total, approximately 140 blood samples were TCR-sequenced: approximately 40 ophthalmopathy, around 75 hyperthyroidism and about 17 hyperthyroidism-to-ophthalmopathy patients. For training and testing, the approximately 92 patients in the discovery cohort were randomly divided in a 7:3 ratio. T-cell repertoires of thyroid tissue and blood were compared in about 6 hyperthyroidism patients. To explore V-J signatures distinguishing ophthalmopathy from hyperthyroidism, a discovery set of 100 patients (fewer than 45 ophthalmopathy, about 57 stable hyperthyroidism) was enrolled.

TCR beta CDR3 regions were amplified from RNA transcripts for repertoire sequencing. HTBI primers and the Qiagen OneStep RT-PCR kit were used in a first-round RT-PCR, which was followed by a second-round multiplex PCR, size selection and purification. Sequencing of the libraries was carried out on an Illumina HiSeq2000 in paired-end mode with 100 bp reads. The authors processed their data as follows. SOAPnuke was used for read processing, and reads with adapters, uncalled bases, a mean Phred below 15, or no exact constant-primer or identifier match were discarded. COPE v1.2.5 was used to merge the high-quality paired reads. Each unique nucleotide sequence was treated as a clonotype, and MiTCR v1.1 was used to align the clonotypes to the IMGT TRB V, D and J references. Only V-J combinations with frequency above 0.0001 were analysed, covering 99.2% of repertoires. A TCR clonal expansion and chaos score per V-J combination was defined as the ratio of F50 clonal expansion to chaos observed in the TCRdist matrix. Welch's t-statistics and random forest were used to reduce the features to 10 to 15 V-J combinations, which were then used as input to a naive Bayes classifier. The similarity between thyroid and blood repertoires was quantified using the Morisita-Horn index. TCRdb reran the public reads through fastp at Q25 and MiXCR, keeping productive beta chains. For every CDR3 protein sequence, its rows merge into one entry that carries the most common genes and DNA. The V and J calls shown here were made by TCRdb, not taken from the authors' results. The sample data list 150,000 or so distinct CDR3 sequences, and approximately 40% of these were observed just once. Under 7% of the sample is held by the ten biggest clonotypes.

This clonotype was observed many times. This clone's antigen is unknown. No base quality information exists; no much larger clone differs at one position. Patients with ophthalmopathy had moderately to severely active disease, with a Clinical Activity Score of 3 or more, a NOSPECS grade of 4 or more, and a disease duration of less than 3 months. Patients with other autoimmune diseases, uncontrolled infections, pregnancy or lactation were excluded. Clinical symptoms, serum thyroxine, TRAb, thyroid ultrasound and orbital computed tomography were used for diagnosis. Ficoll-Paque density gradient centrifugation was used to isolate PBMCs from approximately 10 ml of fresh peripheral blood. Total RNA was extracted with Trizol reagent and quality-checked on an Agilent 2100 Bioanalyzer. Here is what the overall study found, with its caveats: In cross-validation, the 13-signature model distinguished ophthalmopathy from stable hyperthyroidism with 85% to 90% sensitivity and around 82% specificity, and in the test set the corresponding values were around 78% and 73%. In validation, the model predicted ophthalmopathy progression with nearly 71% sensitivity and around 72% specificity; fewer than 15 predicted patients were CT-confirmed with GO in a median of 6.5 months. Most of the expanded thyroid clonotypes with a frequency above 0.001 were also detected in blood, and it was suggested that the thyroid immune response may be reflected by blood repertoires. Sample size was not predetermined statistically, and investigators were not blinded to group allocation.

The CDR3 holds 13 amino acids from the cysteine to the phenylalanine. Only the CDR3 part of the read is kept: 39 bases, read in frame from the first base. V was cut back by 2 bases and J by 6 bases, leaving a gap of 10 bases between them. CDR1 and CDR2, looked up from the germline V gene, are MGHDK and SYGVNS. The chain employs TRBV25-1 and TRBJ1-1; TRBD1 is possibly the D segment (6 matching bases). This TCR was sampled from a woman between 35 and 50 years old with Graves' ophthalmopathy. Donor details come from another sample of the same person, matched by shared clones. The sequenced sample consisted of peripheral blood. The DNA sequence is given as TGTGCCAGCAGTGAAAGCAGGGGCCCTGAAGCTTTCTTT. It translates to CASSESRGPEAFF. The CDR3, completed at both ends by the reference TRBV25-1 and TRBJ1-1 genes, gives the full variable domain EADIYQTPRYLVIGTGKKITLECSQTMGHDKMYWYQQDPGMELHLIHYSYGVNSTEKGDLSSESTVSRIRTEHFPLTLESARPSHTSQYLCASSESRGPEAFFGQGTRLTVV.